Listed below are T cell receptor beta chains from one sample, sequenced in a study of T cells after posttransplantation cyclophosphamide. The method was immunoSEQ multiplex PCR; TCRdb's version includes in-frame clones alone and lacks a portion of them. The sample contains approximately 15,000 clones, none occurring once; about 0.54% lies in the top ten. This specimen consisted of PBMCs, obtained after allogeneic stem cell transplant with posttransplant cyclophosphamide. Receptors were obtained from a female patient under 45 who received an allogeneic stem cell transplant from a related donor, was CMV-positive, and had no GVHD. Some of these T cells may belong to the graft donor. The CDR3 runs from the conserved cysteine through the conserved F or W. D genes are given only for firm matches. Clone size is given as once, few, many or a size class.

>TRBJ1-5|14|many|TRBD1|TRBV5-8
TGTGCCAGCAGCTTGGGGGACAGAGATCAGCCCCAGCATTTT
CASSLGDRDQPQHF
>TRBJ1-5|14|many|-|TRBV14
TGTGCCAGCAGCCAAGAGGCGGGGGATCAGCCCCAGCATTTT
CASSQEAGDQPQHF
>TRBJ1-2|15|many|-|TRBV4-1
TGCGCCAGCAGCCAAGCTTCTTGGGGGGTATATGGCTACACCTTC
CASSQASWGVYGYTF
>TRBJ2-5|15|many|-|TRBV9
TGTGCCAGCAGCGCCTACAGGCAGGCCGAAGAGACCCAGTACTTC
CASSAYRQAEETQYF
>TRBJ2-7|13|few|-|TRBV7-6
TGTGCCAGCAGCGTTAACAGGGTCTACGAGCAGTACTTC
CASSVNRVYEQYF
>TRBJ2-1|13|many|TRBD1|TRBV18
TGTGCCAGCTCACCATGGGACAGCAATGAGCAGTTCTTC
CASSPWDSNEQFF
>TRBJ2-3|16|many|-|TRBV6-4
TGTGCCAGCAGTGACTCGGGCCTATCAAAAACAACCCAGAAGTATTTT
CASSDSGLSKTTQKYF
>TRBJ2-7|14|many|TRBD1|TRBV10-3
TGTGCCATCAGGGCGGGACAGGGATCCTACGAGCAGTACTTC
CAIRAGQGSYEQYF
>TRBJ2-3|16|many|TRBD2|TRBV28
TGTGCCAGCAGTTTCTTGACTAGCGGGAGTTTAGATACGCAGTATTTT
CASSFLTSGSLDTQYF
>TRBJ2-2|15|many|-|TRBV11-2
TGTGCCAGCAGCTATTCAGGGGGGTTGTTCGGGGAGCTGTTTTTT
CASSYSGGLFGELFF
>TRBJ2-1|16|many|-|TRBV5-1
TGCGCCAGCAGCTTGGATTCGCAGGCGACCTACAATGAGCAGTTCTTC
CASSLDSQATYNEQFF
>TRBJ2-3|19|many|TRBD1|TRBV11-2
TGTGCCAGCAGCTCCTTTAGGGACAGGGGGCTGGAGCGCACAGATACGCAGTATTTT
CASSSFRDRGLERTDTQYF
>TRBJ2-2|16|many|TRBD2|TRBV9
TGTGCCAGCAGCGTCCTAGCGGGAGTAGAGACCGGGGAGCTGTTTTTT
CASSVLAGVETGELFF
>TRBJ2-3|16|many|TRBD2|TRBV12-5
TGTGCTAGTGTCGGGGCGGGAGGGCCCGGCACAGATACGCAGTATTTT
CASVGAGGPGTDTQYF
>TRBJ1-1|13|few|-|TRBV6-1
TGTGCCAGTACACAGGGTTCAGTAACTGAAGCTTTCTTT
CASTQGSVTEAFF
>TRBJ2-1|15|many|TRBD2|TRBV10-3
TGTGCCATCAGCCTAGCGGGTCGAGGGTCCAATGAGCAGTTCTTC
CAISLAGRGSNEQFF
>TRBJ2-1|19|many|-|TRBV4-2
TGTGCCAGCAGCGGACAACAGGGTGGCGGGAGCTATCACGGCAATGAGCAGTTCTTC
CASSGQQGGGSYHGNEQFF
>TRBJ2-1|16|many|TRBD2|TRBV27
TGTGCCAGCACCCTAACGACTAGCGGACGATACAATGAGCAGTTCTTC
CASTLTTSGRYNEQFF
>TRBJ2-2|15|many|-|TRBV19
TGTGCCAGTATCATAGGTGCGCGAGGCACCGGGGAGCTGTTTTTT
CASIIGARGTGELFF
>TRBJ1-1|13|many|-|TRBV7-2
TGTGCCAGCGGTACAGGGCCCCACACTGAAGCTTTCTTT
CASGTGPHTEAFF
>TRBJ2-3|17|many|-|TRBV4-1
TGCGCCAGCAGCCAAGAGGGGAGTGCCCTTAGCACAGATACGCAGTATTTT
CASSQEGSALSTDTQYF
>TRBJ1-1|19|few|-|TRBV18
TGTGCCAGCTCACTAACAGAGTACCCCACTTGGTATGGGAACACTGAAGCTTTCTTT
CASSLTEYPTWYGNTEAFF
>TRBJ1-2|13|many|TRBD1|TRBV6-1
TGTGCCAGCAGGCCCGGGACAGGCGGTGGCTACACCTTC
CASRPGTGGGYTF
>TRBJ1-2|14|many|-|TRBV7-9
TGTGCCAGCAGCTTAGGGCTCCGGGACTATGGCTACACCTTC
CASSLGLRDYGYTF
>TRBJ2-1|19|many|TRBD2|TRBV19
TGTGCCAGTAGTACAACGGGAATCGCTAGCGGGGGTACCTACAATGAGCAGTTCTTC
CASSTTGIASGGTYNEQFF
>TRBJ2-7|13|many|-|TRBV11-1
TGTGCCAGCAGCTACCCCGGGAGCAGCGGACATACTTTC
CASSYPGSSGHTF
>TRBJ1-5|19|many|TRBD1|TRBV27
TGTGCCAGCAGTTTATCGGCATACAGGGGGCAAAGGGGGGGTCAGCCCCAGCATTTT
CASSLSAYRGQRGGQPQHF
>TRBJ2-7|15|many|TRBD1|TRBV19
TGTGCCAGTAGTTCTGGGGACAGGGGGAAGGACGAGCAGTACTTC
CASSSGDRGKDEQYF
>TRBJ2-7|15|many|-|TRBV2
TGTGCCAGCGACCTGGGAGTGTGGGCATCCTACGAGCAGTACTTC
CASDLGVWASYEQYF
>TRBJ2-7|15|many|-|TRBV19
TGTGCCAGTAGTATAGATCGAGGAGGGCGCGACGAGCAGTACTTC
CASSIDRGGRDEQYF
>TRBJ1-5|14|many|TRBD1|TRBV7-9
TGTGCCAGCAGCTTGGACAGGTCGCTGGGGGCCCAGCATTTT
CASSLDRSLGAQHF